This TCR beta chain was captured in a study of blood T cell repertoires in COVID-19 (dated by TCRdb to 2020 to 2022). Concerning the study at large: Samples covering the acute and convalescent phases of COVID-19 were provided by collaborators in the United States, Italy and Spain. The material from the prospective study consisted of cDNA or gDNA derived from T cells, B-cell-depleted T cells, or PBMCs. Subjects who had been exposed to COVID-19, were actively infected with it, or had recovered from it provided the deeply sampled blood TCRbeta repertoires that made up the dataset. The repertoires were made available in a free public database intended to serve as a resource for research on the immune response to SARS-CoV-2. The samples were drawn from the first 160 participants of the ongoing ImmuneRACE study and from 1,254 subjects provided by 6 global collaborators. The sample metadata nearly always contained a de-identified subject ID, COVID-19 status, age in years and sex. HLA class I and class II types, where available, came from metadata supplied by the sample provider rather than from assay-based typing.

To note about this clone: Which antigen it targets is not known. No much larger clone is present one base from it, and per-base qualities are unavailable.

Results and caveats for the whole study, not just this receptor: The quantity of clinical and demographic metadata differed by source and by participant and was supplied without curation.

Each collaborating institution followed its own protocols to collect whole blood in K2EDTA tubes. For TCRbeta analysis, collaborators shipped samples as frozen whole blood, isolated PBMCs, or DNA extracted from either of those sample types. Germline trimming: 0 bases from V, 2 bases from J; junction bases outside gene matches: 5. As encoded in the germline V gene, CDR1 is SGHRS while CDR2 is YFSETQ. The CDR3, cysteine through phenylalanine, is 16 amino acids long. Of the read, only the CDR3 DNA is kept; its 48 bases are in frame from base 1. TCRbeta CDR3 regions were amplified from genomic DNA using the immunoSEQ Assay, a bias-controlled multiplex PCR. As for the authors' bioinformatics: Nucleated cell counts per sample were estimated from amplification of reference gene primers within the assay. To quantify the absolute abundance of each unique TCRbeta CDR3 rearrangement, sequence reads were collapsed and filtered. For each sample, productive Simpson clonality was calculated as the square root of Simpson's diversity index over productive rearrangements. The source is immuneACCESS, and TCRdb retained only in-frame sequences with V and J called. Part of the clones is not carried over; for the studies checked, unresolved V genes explain less than half of this, and the remainder is unexplained. D and trimming come from the DNA, and the V and J calls and clone size come from that table. This sample lists more than 150,000 clones; about 89% were detected once. The ten largest make up roughly 2.6% of the sample.

This sequence uses TRBV5-1 and TRBJ2-5, and TRBD2 matches 9 of the central bases. Sequenced input: peripheral blood. This sequence originates from a man in his forties or fifties with active or convalescent COVID-19. The CDR3 region reads CASSLVLAGGQETQYF. The DNA reads TGCGCCAGCAGCTTGGTCTTGGCGGGGGGGCAAGAGACCCAGTACTTC. Extended through the reference TRBV5-1 and TRBJ2-5 proteins, this CDR3 yields the full variable domain: KAGVTQTPRYLIKTRGQQVTLSCSPISGHRSVSWYQQTPGQGLQFLFEYFSETQRNKGNFPGRFSGRQFSNSRSEMNVSTLELGDSALYLCASSLVLAGGQETQYFGPGTRLLVL.